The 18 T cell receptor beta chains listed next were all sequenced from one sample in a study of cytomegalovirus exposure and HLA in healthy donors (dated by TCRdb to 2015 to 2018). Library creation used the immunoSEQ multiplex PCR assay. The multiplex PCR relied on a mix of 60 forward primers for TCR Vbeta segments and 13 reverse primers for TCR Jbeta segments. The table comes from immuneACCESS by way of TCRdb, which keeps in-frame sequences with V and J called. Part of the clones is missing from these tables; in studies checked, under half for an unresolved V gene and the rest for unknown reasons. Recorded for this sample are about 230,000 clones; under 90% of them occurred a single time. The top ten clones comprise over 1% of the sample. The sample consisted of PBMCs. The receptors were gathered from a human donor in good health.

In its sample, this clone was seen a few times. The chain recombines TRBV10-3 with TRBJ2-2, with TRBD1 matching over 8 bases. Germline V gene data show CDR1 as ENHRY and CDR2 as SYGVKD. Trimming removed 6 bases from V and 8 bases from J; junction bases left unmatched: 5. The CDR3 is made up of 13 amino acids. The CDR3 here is CAIRTDRDGELFF. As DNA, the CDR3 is TGTGCCATCAGAACGGACAGGGATGGGGAGCTGTTTTTT.

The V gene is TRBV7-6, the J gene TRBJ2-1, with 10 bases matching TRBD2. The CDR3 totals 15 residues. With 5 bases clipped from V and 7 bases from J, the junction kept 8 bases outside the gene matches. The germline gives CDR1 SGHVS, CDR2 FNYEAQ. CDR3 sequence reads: CASSLGVAGGNEQFF. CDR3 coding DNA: TGTGCCAGCAGCCTTGGAGTAGCGGGAGGTAATGAGCAGTTCTTC. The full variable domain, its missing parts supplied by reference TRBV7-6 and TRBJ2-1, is GAGVSQSPRYKVTKRGQDVALRCDPISGHVSLYWYRQALGQGPEFLTYFNYEAQQDKSGLPNDRFSAERPEGSISTLTIQRTEQRDSAMYRCASSLGVAGGNEQFFGPGTRLTVL.

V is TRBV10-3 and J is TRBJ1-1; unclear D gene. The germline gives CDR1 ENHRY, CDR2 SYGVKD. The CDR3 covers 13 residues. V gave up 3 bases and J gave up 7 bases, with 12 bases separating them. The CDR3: CAISEGIAGEAFF. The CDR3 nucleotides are TGTGCCATCAGTGAAGGGATAGCGGGTGAAGCTTTCTTT.

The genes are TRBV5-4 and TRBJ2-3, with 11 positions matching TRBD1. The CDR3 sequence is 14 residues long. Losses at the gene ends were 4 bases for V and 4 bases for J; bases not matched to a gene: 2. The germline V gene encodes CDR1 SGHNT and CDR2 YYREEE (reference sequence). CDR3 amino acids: CASSRTGGPDTQYF. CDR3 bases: TGTGCCAGCAGCCGGACAGGGGGCCCAGATACGCAGTATTTT.

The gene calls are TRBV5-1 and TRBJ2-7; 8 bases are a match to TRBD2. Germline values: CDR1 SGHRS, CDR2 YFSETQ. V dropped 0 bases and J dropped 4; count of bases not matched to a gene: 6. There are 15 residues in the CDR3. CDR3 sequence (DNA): TGCGCCAGCAGCTTGGTAATTAGCGGGATGTACGAGCAGTACTTC. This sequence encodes CASSLVISGMYEQYF.

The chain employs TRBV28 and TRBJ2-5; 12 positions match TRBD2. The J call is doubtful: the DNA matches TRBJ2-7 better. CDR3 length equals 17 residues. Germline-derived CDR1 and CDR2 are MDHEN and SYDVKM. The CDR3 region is CASTLGLAGSHSYEQYF. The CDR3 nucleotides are TGTGCCAGCACCCTCGGACTAGCGGGATCCCATTCCTACGAGCAGTACTTC.

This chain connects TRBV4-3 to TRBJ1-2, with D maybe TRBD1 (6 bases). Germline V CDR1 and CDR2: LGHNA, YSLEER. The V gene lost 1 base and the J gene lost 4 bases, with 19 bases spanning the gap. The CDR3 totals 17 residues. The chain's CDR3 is CASSQAVSGGSTYGYTF. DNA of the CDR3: TGCGCCAGCAGCCAAGCGGTGTCTGGGGGCAGTACCTATGGCTACACCTTC.

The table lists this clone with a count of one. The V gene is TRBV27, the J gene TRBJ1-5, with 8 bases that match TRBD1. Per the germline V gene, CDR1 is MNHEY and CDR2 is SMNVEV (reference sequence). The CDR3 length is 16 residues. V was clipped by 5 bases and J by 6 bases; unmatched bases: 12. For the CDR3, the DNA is TGTGCCAGCAGTCCGACCCCGGGACAGGCAGGTCAGCCCCAGCATTTT. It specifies CASSPTPGQAGQPQHF.

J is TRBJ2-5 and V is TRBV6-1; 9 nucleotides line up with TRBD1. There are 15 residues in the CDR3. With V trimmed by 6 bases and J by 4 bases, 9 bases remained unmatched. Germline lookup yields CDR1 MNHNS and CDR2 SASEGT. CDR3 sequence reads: CASSITGGAGETQYF. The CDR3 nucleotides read TGTGCCAGCAGCATAACAGGGGGCGCGGGAGAGACCCAGTACTTC.

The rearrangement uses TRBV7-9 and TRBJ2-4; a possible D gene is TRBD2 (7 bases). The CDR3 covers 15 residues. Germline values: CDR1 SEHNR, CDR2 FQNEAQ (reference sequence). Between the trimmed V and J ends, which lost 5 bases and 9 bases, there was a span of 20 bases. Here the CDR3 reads CASSRGGGNRGIQYF. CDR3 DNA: TGTGCCAGCAGCCGCGGGGGCGGGAACCGCGGCATTCAGTACTTC. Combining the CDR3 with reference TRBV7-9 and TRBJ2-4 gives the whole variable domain DTGVSQNPRHKITKRGQNVTFRCDPISEHNRLYWYRQTLGQGPEFLTYFQNEAQLEKSRLLSDRFSAERPKGSFSTLEIQRTEQGDSAMYLCASSRGGGNRGIQYFGAGTRLSVL.

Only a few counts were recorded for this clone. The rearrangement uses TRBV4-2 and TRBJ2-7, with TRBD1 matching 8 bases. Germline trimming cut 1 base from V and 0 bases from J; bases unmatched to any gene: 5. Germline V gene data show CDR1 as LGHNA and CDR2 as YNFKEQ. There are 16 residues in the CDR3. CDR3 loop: CASSQGTGFLSYEQYF. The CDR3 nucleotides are TGTGCCAGCAGCCAAGGGACAGGGTTCCTCTCCTACGAGCAGTACTTC.

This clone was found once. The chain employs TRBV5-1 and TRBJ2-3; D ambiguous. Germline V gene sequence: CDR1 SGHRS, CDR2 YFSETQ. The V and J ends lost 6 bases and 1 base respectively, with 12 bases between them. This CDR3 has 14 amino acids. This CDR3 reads CASTGWRRTDTQYF. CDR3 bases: TGCGCCAGCACTGGTTGGAGACGCACAGATACGCAGTATTTT.

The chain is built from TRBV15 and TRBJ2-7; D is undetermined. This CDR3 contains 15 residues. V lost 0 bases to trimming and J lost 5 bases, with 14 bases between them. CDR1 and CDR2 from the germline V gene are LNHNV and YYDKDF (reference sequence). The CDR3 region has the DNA TGTGCCACCAGCAGAGAACCGGCGGCTTTCCACGAGCAGTACTTC. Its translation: CATSREPAAFHEQYF. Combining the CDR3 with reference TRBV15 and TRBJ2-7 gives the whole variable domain DAMVIQNPRYQVTQFGKPVTLSCSQTLNHNVMYWYQQKSSQAPKLLFHYYDKDFNNEADTPDNFQSRRPNTSFCFLDIRSPGLGDTAMYLCATSREPAAFHEQYFGPGTRLTVT.

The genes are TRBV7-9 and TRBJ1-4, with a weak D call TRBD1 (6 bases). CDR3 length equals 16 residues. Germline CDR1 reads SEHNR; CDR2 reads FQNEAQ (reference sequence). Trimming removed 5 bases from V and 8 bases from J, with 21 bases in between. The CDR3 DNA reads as TGTGCCAGCAGCGTTGCTGCAGGGGTACTTAGGGAAAAACTGTTTTTT. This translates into CASSVAAGVLREKLFF. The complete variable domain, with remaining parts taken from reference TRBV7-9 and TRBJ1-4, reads DTGVSQNPRHKITKRGQNVTFRCDPISEHNRLYWYRQTLGQGPEFLTYFQNEAQLEKSRLLSDRFSAERPKGSFSTLEIQRTEQGDSAMYLCASSVAAGVLREKLFFGSGTQLSVL.

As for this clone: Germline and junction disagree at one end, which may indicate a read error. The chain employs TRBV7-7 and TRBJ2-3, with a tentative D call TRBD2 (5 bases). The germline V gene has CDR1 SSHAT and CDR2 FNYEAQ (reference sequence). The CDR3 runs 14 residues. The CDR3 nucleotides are TGTGCTAGCAGTCCTCTAGCTGTCACAGATACGCAGTATTTT. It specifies CASSPLAVTDTQYF.

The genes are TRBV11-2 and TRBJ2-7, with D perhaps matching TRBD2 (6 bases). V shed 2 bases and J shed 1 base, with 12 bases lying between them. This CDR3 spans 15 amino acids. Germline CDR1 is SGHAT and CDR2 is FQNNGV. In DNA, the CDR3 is TGTGCCAGCAGCTTAACGACTAGAGAATCCTACGAGCAGTACTTC. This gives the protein CASSLTTRESYEQYF.

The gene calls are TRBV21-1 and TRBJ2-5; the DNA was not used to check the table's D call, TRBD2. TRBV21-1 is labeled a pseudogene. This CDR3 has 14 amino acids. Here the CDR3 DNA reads TGTGCCAGCAGCAGACTAGCGGGAGAAGGGACCCAGTACTTC. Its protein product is CASSRLAGEGTQYF.

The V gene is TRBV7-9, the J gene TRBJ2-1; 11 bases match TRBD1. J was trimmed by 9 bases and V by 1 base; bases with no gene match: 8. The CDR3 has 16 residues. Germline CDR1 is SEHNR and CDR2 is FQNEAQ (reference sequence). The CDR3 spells CASSLVPAGTGGEQFF. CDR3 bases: TGTGCCAGCAGCTTAGTACCCGCCGGGACAGGGGGTGAGCAGTTCTTC.